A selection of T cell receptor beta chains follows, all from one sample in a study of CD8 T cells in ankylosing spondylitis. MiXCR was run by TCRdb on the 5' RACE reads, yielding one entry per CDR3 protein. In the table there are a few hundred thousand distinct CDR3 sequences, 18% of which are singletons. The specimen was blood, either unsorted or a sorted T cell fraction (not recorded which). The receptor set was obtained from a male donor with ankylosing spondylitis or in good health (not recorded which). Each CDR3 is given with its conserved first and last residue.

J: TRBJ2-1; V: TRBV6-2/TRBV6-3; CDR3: CASSYSLAASYNEQFF
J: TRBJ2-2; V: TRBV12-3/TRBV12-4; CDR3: CASMGPNTGELFF
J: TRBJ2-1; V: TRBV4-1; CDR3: CASSLWISGDEQFF
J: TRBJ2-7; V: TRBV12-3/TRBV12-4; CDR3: CASTSTKYEQYF
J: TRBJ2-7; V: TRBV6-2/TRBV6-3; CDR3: CASSPPPGLAGGTYEQYF
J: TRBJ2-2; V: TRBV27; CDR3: CASSLWGGLGNTGELFF
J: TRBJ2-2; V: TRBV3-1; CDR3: CASSQDLWTGELFF
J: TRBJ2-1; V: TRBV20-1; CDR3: CSARATPGQPYNEQFF
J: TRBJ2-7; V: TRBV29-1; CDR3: CSVEDRGVGYEQYF
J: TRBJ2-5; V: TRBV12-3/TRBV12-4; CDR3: CASSPRGYQETQYF
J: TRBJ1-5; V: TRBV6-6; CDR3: CASTILGGQPQHF
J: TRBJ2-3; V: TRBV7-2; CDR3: CASSERSDTQYF
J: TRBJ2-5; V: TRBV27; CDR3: CASNLGSEETQYF